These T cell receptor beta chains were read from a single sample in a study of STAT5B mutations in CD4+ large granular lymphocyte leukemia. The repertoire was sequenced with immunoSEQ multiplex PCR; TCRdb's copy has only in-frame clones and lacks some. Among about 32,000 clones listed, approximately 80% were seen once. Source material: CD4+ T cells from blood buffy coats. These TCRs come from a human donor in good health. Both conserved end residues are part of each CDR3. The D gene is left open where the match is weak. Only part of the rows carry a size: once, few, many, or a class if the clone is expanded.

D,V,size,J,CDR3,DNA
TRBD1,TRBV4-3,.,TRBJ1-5,CASSQDMGQGHVQPQHF,TGCGCCAGCAGCCAAGATATGGGACAGGGGCATGTTCAGCCCCAGCATTTT
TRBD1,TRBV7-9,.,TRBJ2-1,CASSDRNIGTGGRNEQFF,TGTGCCAGCAGCGACCGGAATATCGGGACAGGGGGGCGGAATGAGCAGTTCTTC
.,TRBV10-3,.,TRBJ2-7,CAISESTGQNEQYF,TGTGCCATCAGTGAGTCCACAGGTCAGAACGAGCAGTACTTC
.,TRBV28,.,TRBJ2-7,CASSLGRIIPYEQYF,TGTGCCAGCAGTTTAGGTCGGATCATCCCCTACGAGCAGTACTTC
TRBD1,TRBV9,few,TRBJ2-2,CASSVEGADTGELFF,TGTGCCAGCAGCGTAGAGGGGGCGGACACCGGGGAGCTGTTTTTT
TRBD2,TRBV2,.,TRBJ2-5,CASSVGRGQETQYF,TGTGCCAGCAGTGTAGGGCGGGGGCAAGAGACCCAGTACTTC
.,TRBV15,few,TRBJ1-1,CATSRDTEAFF,TGTGCCACCAGCAGGGACACTGAAGCTTTCTTT
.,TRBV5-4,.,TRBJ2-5,CASSPFKETQYF,TGTGCCAGCAGCCCGTTCAAAGAGACCCAGTACTTC
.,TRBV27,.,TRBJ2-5,CASSLSWQSQETQYF,TGTGCCAGCAGTTTATCATGGCAGTCCCAAGAGACCCAGTACTTC
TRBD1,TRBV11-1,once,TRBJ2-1,CASSLRTGVMNEQFF,TGTGCCAGCAGCTTACGGACAGGGGTCATGAATGAGCAGTTCTTC
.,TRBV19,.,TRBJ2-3,CASSKNTVTDTQYF,TGTGCCAGTAGTAAAAACACAGTCACAGATACGCAGTATTTT
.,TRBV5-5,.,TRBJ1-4,CASSSWTGLVGEKLFF,TGTGCCAGCAGCTCCTGGACGGGGCTCGTGGGCGAAAAACTGTTTTTT
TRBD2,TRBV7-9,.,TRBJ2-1,CASSSAWAGVQDEQFF,TGTGCCAGCAGCTCAGCCTGGGCGGGAGTTCAGGATGAGCAGTTCTTC
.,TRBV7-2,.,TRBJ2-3,CASSLKLGPDTQYF,TGTGCCAGCAGCTTAAAGTTGGGGCCAGATACGCAGTATTTT
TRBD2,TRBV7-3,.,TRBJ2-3,CASSQEGGRGDTQYF,TGTGCCAGCAGCCAAGAGGGCGGGCGGGGGGATACGCAGTATTTT